This TCR beta chain was observed in a study of T cell responses to AZD1222 COVID-19 vaccine. Findings of the study overall: Donors were chiefly white British, with a greater number of females, and clonal diversity was perhaps underestimated. Vaccine-associated CD4 TCRs spanned spike, dominant at 160-218 and 743-854.

Second-dose timings of about 4 or about 12 weeks were pooled. V lost 4 bases and J lost 4; bases outside the gene matches: 9. The CDR3 spans 16 residues. CDR1 is SGHNT and CDR2 is YYREEE in the germline V gene (reference sequence). Notes on this clone: The antigen is unknown.

TCRdb's table, derived via immunoSEQ multiplex PCR, lists solely in-frame clones and lacks some. Of 120,000 to 150,000 clones in the sample, around nine tenths were seen once. The clonotype was recovered from an adult who received the AZD1222 COVID-19 vaccine. The chain employs TRBV5-4 and TRBJ2-5; the match to TRBD2 covers 11 bases. The sequenced sample was peripheral blood, obtained 28 days after the second AZD1222 dose. The CDR3 region has the DNA TGTGCCAGCAGCCTTACGCTACTAGCGGGAGCAGAGACCCAGTACTTC. Residues: CASSLTLLAGAETQYF.